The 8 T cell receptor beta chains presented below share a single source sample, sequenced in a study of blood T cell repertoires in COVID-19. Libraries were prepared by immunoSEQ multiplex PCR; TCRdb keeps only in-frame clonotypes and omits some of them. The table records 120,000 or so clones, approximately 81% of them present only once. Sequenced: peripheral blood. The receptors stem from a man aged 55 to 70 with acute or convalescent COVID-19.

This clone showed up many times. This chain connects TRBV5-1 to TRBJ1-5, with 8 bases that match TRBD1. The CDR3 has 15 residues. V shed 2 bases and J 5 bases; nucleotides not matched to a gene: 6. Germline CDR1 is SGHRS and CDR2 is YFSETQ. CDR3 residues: CASSFTGGKDQPQHF. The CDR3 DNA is TGCGCCAGCAGCTTTACAGGGGGAAAGGATCAGCCCCAGCATTTT.

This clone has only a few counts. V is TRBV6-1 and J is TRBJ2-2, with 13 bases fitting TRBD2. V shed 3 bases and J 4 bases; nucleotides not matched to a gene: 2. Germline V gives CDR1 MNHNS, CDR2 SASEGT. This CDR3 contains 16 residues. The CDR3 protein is CASSDRTSGGTGELFF. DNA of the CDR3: TGTGCCAGCAGTGACCGGACTAGCGGGGGCACCGGGGAGCTGTTTTTT.

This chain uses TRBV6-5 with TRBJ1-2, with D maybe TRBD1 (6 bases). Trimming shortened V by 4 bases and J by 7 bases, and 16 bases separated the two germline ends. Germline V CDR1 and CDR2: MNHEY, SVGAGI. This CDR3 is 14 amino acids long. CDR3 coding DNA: TGTGCCAGCAGTTCTCTTACAGGGAGGGGTGGCTACACCTTC. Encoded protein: CASSSLTGRGGYTF.

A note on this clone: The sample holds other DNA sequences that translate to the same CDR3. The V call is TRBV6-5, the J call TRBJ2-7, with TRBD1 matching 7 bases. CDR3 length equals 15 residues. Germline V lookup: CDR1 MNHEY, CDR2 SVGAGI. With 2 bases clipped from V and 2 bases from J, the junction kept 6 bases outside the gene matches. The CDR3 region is CASSYPGQSTYEQYF. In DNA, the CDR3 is TGTGCCAGCAGTTACCCGGGACAGAGCACCTACGAGCAGTACTTC.

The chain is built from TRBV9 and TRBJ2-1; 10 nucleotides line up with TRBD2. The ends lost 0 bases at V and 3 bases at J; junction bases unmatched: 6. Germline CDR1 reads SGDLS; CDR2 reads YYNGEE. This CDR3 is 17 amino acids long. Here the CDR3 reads CASSVEGSGGFYNEQFF. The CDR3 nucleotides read TGTGCCAGCAGCGTAGAGGGTAGCGGGGGGTTCTACAATGAGCAGTTCTTC.

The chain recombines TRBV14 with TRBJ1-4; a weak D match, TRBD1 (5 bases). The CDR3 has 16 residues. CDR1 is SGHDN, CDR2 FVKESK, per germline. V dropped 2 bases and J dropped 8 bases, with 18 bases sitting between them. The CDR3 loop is CASSQPSRGSAEKLFF. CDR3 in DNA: TGTGCCAGCAGCCAACCAAGTCGGGGGTCAGCCGAAAAACTGTTTTTT.

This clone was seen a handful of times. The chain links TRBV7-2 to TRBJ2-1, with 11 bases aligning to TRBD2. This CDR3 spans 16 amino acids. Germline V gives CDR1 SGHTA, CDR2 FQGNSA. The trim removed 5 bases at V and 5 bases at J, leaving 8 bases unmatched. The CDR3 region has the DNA TGTGCCAGCAGCCCTCTAGCGGGGGGAACGAACAATGAGCAGTTCTTC. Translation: CASSPLAGGTNNEQFF.

This chain's CDR3 is CASSPGTAANYGYTF. CDR3 DNA: TGTGCCAGCAGCCCCGGGACAGCAGCTAACTATGGCTACACCTTC. The chain has TRBV7-3 and TRBJ1-2; TRBD1 matches at 7 bases. V was clipped by 5 bases and J by 0 bases; unmatched bases: 6. This CDR3 has 15 amino acids. Germline CDR1 reads SGHTA; CDR2 reads FQGTGA.